One T cell receptor beta chain is described in this entry. The treatment was: 19 received Ad26.COV2.S at low or high dose, single or two shots; 5 received placebo; per-sample allocation not given. Samples analyzed were those drawn on day 63 after the first vaccine or placebo injection. This sample is part of a study of Ad26.COV2.S vaccination and SARS-CoV-2 variants. CDR3 length equals 16 residues. The V and J ends lost 3 bases and 4 bases, in that order; junction bases with no gene match: 10. The V gene's germline CDR1 is MNHEY and CDR2 SMNVEV (reference sequence). TCRdb's table, derived via immunoSEQ multiplex PCR, lists solely in-frame clones and lacks some. The sample lists 380,000 or so clones; around four fifths were seen once.

The V gene is TRBV27, the J gene TRBJ1-2; 8 positions agree with TRBD1. The sequence derives from a person aged 18-60 years who received the Ad26.COV2.S COVID-19 vaccine or a placebo. The sample consisted of peripheral blood, taken in a trial of Ad26.COV2.S vaccine versus placebo. The CDR3 nucleotides are TGTGCCAGCAGTTTGGGGGGGGACAGGAATATCTATGGCTACACCTTC. Protein: CASSLGGDRNIYGYTF.